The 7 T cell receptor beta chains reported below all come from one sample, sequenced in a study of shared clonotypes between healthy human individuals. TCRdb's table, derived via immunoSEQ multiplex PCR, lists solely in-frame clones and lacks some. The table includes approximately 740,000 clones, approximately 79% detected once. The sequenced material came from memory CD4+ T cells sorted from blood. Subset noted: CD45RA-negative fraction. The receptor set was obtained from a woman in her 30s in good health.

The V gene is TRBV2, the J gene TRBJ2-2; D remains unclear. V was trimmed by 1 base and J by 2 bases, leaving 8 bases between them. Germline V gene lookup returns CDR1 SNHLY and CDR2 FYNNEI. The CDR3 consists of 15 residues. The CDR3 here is CASSEGNSNTGELFF. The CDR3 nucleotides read TGTGCCAGCAGTGAAGGGAACTCAAACACCGGGGAGCTGTTTTTT.

The DNA of the CDR3 is TGTGCCACCAGTAGACAGTACCGGGATACGCAGTATTTT. It is translated as CATSRQYRDTQYF. The chain uses TRBV15 and TRBJ2-3; D is perhaps TRBD1 (5 bases). The CDR3 extends over 13 amino acids. Trimming shortened V by 6 bases and J by 6 bases, and 13 bases separated the two germline ends. CDR1 LNHNV and CDR2 YYDKDF come from the germline V gene (reference sequence).

The CDR3 nucleotides read TGTGCCAGCAGGAGAGGGGGCGCGGGAACAGATACGCAGTATTTT. Protein: CASRRGGAGTDTQYF. The chain has TRBV6-6 and TRBJ2-3, with a weak D call TRBD1 (7 bases). V shed 6 bases and J shed 3 bases, with 16 bases lying between them. Per germline, CDR1 MNHNY and CDR2 SVGAGI (reference sequence). This CDR3 is 15 amino acids long.

CDR3 loop: CASSFRSGGPSGELFF. In DNA form, the CDR3 reads TGCGCCAGCAGCTTTAGGTCGGGAGGGCCGTCCGGGGAGCTGTTTTTT. The chain has TRBV5-1 and TRBJ2-2; TRBD2 matches 8 bases. The CDR3 sequence is 16 residues long. The trim removed 2 bases at V and 6 bases at J, leaving 9 bases unmatched. CDR1 is SGHRS, CDR2 YFSETQ, per germline.

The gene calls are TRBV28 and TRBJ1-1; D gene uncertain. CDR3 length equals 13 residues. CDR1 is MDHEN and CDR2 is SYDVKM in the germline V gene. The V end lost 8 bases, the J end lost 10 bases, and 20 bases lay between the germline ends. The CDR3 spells CASRGAERSRAFF. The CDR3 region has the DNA TGTGCCAGCCGAGGTGCAGAAAGGTCCCGAGCTTTCTTT.

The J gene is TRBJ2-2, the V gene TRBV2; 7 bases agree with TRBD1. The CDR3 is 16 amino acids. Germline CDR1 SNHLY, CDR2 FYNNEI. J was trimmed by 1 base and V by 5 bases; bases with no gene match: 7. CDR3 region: CASSTYRGQNTGELFF. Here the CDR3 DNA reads TGTGCCAGCAGTACCTACAGGGGCCAGAACACCGGGGAGCTGTTTTTT.

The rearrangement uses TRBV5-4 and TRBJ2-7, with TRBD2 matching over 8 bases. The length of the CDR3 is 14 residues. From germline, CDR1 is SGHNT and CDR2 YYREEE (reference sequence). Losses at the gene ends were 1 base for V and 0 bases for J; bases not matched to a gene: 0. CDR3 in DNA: TGTGCCAGCAGCTTGAGCGGGGGCTCCTACGAGCAGTACTTC. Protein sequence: CASSLSGGSYEQYF.